These T cell receptor beta chains were read from a single sample in a study of cytomegalovirus exposure and HLA in healthy donors. Generated by immunoSEQ multiplex PCR, the TCRdb table keeps only in-frame clones and is missing some. The data hold approximately 130,000 clones, with around 73% observed a single time. Sequencing was done on a sample of PBMCs. The receptors shown here come from a man aged 50 or older in good health and CMV-seronegative. Both conserved end residues are part of each CDR3. A D gene is named only where the DNA matches it firmly. Clone sizes are given selectively: once, few, many, or a class where the clone is expanded.

v_call: TRBV4-3
clone_size: .
d_call: .
j_call: TRBJ2-1
cdr3_nt: TGCGCCAGCAGCCAGATTCCTACCTCATCAACCTACAATGAGCAGTTCTTC
cdr3_aa: CASSQIPTSSTYNEQFF

v_call: TRBV10-3
clone_size: .
d_call: .
j_call: TRBJ1-2
cdr3_nt: TGTGCCATCAGCCCCGGGGAGAACTATGGCTACACCTTC
cdr3_aa: CAISPGENYGYTF

v_call: TRBV12-5
clone_size: .
d_call: .
j_call: TRBJ2-7
cdr3_nt: TGTGCTAGTGGTTTCTCCGCTGGGGGGATGGCGTACTTC
cdr3_aa: CASGFSAGGMAYF

v_call: TRBV4-3
clone_size: .
d_call: TRBD2
j_call: TRBJ2-1
cdr3_nt: TGCGCCAGCAGCCAAGAACAAGCGGGAGAGTTGAATGAGCAGTTCTTC
cdr3_aa: CASSQEQAGELNEQFF

v_call: TRBV6-5
clone_size: .
d_call: .
j_call: TRBJ1-5
cdr3_nt: TGTGCCAGCAGCGCTAGCGGACTCAATCAGCCCCAGCATTTT
cdr3_aa: CASSASGLNQPQHF

v_call: TRBV7-8
clone_size: .
d_call: .
j_call: TRBJ2-5
cdr3_nt: TGTGCCAGCAGCTTAAGGGACTCTCGGCGAGAGACCCAGTACTTC
cdr3_aa: CASSLRDSRRETQYF

v_call: TRBV7-8
clone_size: .
d_call: .
j_call: TRBJ2-4
cdr3_nt: TGTGCCAGCAGCTCTAGGGGATCTGGAAACCTCAAAAACATTCAGTACTTC
cdr3_aa: CASSSRGSGNLKNIQYF

v_call: TRBV10-3
clone_size: .
d_call: TRBD1
j_call: TRBJ2-5
cdr3_nt: TGTGCCATCAGTGAGCGTACGGGGGACAGGGGAATTGAGGAGACCCAGTACTTC
cdr3_aa: CAISERTGDRGIEETQYF

v_call: TRBV7-9
clone_size: few
d_call: .
j_call: TRBJ1-4
cdr3_nt: TGTGCCAGCAGCTTAGCCGCCACGGGTGCAACTAATGAAAAACTGTTTTTT
cdr3_aa: CASSLAATGATNEKLFF

v_call: TRBV19
clone_size: once
d_call: .
j_call: TRBJ1-5
cdr3_nt: TGTGCCAGTAGTATTGGGTTCCTCACGCGGAGCCGCAATCAGCCCCAGCATTTT
cdr3_aa: CASSIGFLTRSRNQPQHF